This T cell receptor beta chain is from a study of T cell responses to AZD1222 COVID-19 vaccine. V dropped 0 bases and J dropped 2 bases, with 6 bases sitting between them. Germline V gives CDR1 SGHRS, CDR2 YFSETQ. The CDR3 consists of 15 residues. Using immunoSEQ multiplex PCR, the repertoire was profiled, and TCRdb retains in-frame clones only, with some absent. The sample contains about 220,000 clones, 90% to 95% of which appear only once. This chain joins TRBV5-1 and TRBJ2-6; possibly TRBD2 for D (5 bases). Material: peripheral blood, obtained on day 0 of MenACWY control vaccination. The clonotype was recovered from an adult in good health. The CDR3 DNA sequence: TGCGCCAGCAGCTTGGGAGGGACTGGGGCCAACGTCCTGACTTTC. As protein: CASSLGGTGANVLTF.